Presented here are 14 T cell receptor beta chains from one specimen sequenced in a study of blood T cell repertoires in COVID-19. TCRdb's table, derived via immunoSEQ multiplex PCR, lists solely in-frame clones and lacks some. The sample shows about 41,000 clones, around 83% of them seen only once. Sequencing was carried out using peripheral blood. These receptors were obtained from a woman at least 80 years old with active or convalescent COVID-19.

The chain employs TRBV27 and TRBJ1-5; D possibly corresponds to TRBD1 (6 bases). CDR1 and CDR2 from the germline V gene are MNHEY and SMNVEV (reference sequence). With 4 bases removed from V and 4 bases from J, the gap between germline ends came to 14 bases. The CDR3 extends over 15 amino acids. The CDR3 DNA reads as TGTGCCAGCAGTTCCTACAGGGAATTAAATCAGCCCCAGCATTTT. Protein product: CASSSYRELNQPQHF.

CDR3 nucleotide sequence: TGCGCCAGCAGCCAACGACACATCATAGCCAAAAACATTCAGTACTTC. Its protein is CASSQRHIIAKNIQYF. The chain couples TRBV23-1 to TRBJ2-4; D is uncertain. TRBV23-1 is an ORF, with its function uncertain. The CDR3 covers 16 residues. The V end lost 6 bases, the J end lost 0 bases, and 15 bases lay between the germline ends.

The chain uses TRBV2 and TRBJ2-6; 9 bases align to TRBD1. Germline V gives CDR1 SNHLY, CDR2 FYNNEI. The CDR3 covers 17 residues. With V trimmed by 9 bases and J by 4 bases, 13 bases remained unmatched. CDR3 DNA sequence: TGTGCCAGACACCCCGGGACAGGGCTATCCGGGGCCAACGTCCTGACTTTC. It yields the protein CARHPGTGLSGANVLTF.

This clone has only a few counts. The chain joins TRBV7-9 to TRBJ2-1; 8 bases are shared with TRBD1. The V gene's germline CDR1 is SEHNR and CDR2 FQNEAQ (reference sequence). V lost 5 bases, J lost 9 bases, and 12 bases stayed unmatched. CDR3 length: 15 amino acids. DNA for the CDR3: TGTGCCAGCAGCAGTCCCGGGACAGGCCTTGGTGAGCAGTTCTTC. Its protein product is CASSSPGTGLGEQFF.

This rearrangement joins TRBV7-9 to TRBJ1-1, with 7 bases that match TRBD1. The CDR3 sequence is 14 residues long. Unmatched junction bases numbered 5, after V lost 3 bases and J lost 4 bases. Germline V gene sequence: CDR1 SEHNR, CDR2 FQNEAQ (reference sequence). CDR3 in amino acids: CASSFDYRGTEAFF. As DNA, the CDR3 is TGTGCCAGCAGCTTTGATTACAGGGGCACTGAAGCTTTCTTT.

CDR3 amino acids: CASSQPPGKTGELFF. In nucleotides, the CDR3 is TGTGCCAGCAGCCAACCCCCAGGGAAAACCGGGGAGCTGTTTTTT. The V and J genes are TRBV3-1 (or the pseudogene TRBV3-2) and TRBJ2-2, with TRBD1 as a possible D gene (5 bases). The CDR3 extends over 15 amino acids. Germline V gene data show CDR1 as LGHDT and CDR2 as YNNKEL (reference sequence). V was cut by 2 bases and J by 5 bases, with 12 bases left in between.

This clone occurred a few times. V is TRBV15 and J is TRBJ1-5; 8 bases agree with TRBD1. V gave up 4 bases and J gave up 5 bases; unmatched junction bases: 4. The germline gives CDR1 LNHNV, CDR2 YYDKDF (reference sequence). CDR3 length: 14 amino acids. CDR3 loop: CATSTGTGDQPQHF. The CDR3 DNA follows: TGTGCCACCAGCACTGGGACAGGAGATCAGCCCCAGCATTTT.

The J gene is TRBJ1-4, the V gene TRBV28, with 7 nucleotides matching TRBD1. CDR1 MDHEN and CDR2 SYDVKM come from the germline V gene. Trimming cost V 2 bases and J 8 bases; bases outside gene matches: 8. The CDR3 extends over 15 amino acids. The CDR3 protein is CASSLQTGLREKLFF. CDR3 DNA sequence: TGTGCCAGCAGTTTACAGACAGGGCTAAGGGAAAAACTGTTTTTT. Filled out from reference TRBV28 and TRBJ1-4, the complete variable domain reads DVKVTQSSRYLVKRTGEKVFLECVQDMDHENMFWYRQDPGLGLRLIYFSYDVKMKEKGDIPEGYSVSREKKERFSLILESASTNQTSMYLCASSLQTGLREKLFFGSGTQLSVL.

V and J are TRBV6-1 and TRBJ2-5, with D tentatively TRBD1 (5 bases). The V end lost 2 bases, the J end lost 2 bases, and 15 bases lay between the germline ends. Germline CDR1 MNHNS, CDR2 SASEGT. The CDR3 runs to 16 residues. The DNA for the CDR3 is TGTGCCAGCAGTGAATACTGGGGCACGGGTCAAGAGACCCAGTACTTC. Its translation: CASSEYWGTGQETQYF.

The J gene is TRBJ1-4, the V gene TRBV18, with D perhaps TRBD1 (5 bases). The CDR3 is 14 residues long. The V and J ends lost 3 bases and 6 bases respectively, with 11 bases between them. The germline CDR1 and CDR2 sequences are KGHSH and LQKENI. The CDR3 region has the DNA TGTGCCAGCTCACCGAACGGGGGACATGAAAAACTGTTTTTT. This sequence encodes CASSPNGGHEKLFF.

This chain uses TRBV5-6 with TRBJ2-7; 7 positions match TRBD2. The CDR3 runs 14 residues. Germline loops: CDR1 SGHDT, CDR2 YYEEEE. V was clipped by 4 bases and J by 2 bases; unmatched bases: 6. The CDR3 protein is CASSATSVPYEQYF. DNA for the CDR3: TGTGCCAGCAGCGCCACTAGCGTGCCCTACGAGCAGTACTTC.

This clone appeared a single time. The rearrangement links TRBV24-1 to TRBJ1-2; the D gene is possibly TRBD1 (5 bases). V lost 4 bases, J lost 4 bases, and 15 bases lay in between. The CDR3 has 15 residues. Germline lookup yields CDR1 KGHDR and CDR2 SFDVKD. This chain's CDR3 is CATSEGDAGGYGYTF. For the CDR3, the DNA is TGTGCCACCAGTGAAGGTGACGCCGGGGGCTATGGCTACACCTTC.

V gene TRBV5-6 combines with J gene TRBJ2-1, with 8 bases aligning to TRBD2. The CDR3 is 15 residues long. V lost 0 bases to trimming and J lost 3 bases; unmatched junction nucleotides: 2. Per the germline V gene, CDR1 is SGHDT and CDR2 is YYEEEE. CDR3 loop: CASSLALAVYNEQFF. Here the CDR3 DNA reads TGTGCCAGCAGCTTGGCACTAGCGGTCTACAATGAGCAGTTCTTC.

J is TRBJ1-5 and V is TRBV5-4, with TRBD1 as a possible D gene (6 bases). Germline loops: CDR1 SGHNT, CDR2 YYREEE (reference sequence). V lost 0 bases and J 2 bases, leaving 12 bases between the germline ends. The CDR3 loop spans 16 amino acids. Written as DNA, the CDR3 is TGTGCCAGCAGCTTGGGGGGGCCGGGTGGCAATCAGCCCCAGCATTTT. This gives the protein CASSLGGPGGNQPQHF.